This TCR beta chain was captured by sequencing in a study of blood T cell repertoires in COVID-19. Study-level background: The United States, Italy and Spain supplied acute and convalescent COVID-19 samples. T cells, B-cell-depleted T cells, or PBMCs provided the cDNA or gDNA that served as material.

CDR3 length equals 14 residues. Trimming took 5 bases from V and 6 from J; bases not matched to a gene: 7. Germline CDR1 SGHNT, CDR2 YENEEA. Source study methods: Reference gene primer amplification gave estimated nucleated cell counts. Measured with immunoSEQ multiplex PCR; TCRdb has only the in-frame clones, and not every one. V, J and clone size are those of that table, while D and trimming were read from the DNA. The sample lists 150,000 to 200,000 clones; about 88% were seen once. The clonotype was recovered from a man younger than 35 with acute or convalescent COVID-19. The chain links TRBV11-3 to TRBJ2-3; 8 bases align to TRBD2. The sequenced material came from peripheral blood. CDR3 sequence reads: CASSEGLGGDTQYF. As DNA, the CDR3 is TGTGCCAGCAGCGAGGGACTAGGTGGGGATACGCAGTATTTT.